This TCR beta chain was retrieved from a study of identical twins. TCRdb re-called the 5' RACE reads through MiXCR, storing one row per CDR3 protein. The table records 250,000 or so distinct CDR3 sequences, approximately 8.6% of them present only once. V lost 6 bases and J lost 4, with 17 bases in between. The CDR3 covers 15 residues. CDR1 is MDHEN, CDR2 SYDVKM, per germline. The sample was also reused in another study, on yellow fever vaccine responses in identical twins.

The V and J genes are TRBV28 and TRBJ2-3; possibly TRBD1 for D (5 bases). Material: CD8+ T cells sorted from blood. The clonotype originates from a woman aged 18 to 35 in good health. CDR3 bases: TGTGCCAGCAGCTCCTATGGGGCGGCATCAGATACGCAGTATTTT. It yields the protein CASSSYGAASDTQYF.